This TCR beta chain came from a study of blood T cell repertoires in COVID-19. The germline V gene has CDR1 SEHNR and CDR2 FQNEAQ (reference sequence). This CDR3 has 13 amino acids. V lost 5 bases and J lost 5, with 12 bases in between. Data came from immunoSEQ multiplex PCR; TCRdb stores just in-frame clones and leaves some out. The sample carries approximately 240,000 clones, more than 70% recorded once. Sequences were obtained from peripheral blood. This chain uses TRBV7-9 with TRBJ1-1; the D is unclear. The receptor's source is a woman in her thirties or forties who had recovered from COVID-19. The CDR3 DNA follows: TGTGCCAGCAGCCTAACCCCAACTACTGAAGCTTTCTTT. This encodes CASSLTPTTEAFF.